This entry describes one TCR beta chain. Its antigen remains undetermined. No much larger clonotype is one base removed from it; base qualities were not supplied. Another Seattle source contributed samples from volunteer blood donors who had recovered from COVID-19. The collaborating institutions used their own protocols to collect whole blood in K2EDTA tubes. For TCRbeta analysis, collaborators shipped samples in one of three forms: frozen whole blood, isolated PBMCs, or DNA extracted from either of those sample types. This entry comes from a study of blood T cell repertoires in COVID-19 (dated by TCRdb to 2019 to 2021). Regarding the complete study: Samples from collaborators originated in the United States, Italy and Spain and spanned both the acute and convalescent phases of COVID-19. The dataset comprised deeply sampled blood TCRbeta repertoires from subjects exposed to, actively infected with, or recovered from COVID-19. Where available, HLA class I and class II types were obtained from metadata supplied by the sample provider rather than from assay-based typing. The repertoires were made available in a free public database intended to serve as a resource for research on the immune response to SARS-CoV-2. The prospective study material was composed of cDNA or gDNA derived from T cells, B-cell-depleted T cells, or PBMCs. The sample metadata nearly always contained a de-identified subject ID, COVID-19 status, age in years and sex. Samples came from the ongoing ImmuneRACE study (first 160 participants) plus 1,254 subjects from 6 global collaborators.

TCRbeta CDR3 regions were amplified from genomic DNA by means of the immunoSEQ Assay, a bias-controlled multiplex PCR. From the authors' description of their analysis: The number of nucleated cells in each sample was estimated from the amplification of reference gene primers within the assay. Sequence reads were collapsed and filtered to measure the absolute abundance of every unique TCRbeta CDR3 rearrangement. For each sample, productive Simpson clonality was calculated as the square root of Simpson's diversity index across productive rearrangements. Held by TCRdb, this immuneACCESS table contains in-frame sequences only and omits some clones. Under half of the omission traces to an unresolved V gene where checked; the cause of the rest is unknown. That table is the source of V, J and clone size, and D and trimming were worked out from the DNA. This sample holds around 250,000 clones; approximately 87% were observed only once. The ten top clones hold about 4.3% of the sample.

Study-wide conclusions, independent of this receptor: The quantity of clinical and demographic metadata differed by source and by participant and was supplied without curation.

Spanning cysteine to phenylalanine, the CDR3 consists of 16 amino acids. Only the CDR3 part of the read is kept: 48 bases, read in frame from the first base. V gives up 3 bases and J gives up 2 bases, and the segment between their germline ends measures 13 bases. CDR1 KGHSY and CDR2 FQNENV are derived from the germline V gene. This clonotype was obtained from a man aged 55 to 70 who had recovered from COVID-19. Sequencing was carried out using peripheral blood. The sequence links TRBV16 to TRBJ1-4, with the D gene call left open. The DNA sequence is TGTGCCAGCAGCCAGACAAGACCGATGACTAATGAAAAACTGTTTTTT. Its protein is CASSQTRPMTNEKLFF.